The 21 T cell receptor beta chains below all came from one sample that was sequenced in a study of blood T cell repertoires in COVID-19. Here immunoSEQ multiplex PCR was the method, and the copy in TCRdb shows in-frame clones only, minus some. Among 150,000 to 200,000 clones listed, roughly 88% were seen once. What was sequenced was peripheral blood. Every receptor here comes from a woman aged 40 to 49 with COVID-19, enrolled during active disease.

CDR3 sequence: CASRYGEGSGYTF. DNA of the CDR3: TGTGCCAGCAGATATGGGGAGGGATCTGGCTACACCTTC. The chain employs TRBV12-3 or TRBV12-4 and TRBJ1-2; D gene ambiguous. The CDR3 sequence is 13 residues long. V was cut by 6 bases and J by 7 bases, with 15 bases left in between.

The V gene is TRBV24-1, the J gene TRBJ2-1; TRBD2 matches 7 bases. Germline-derived CDR1 and CDR2 are KGHDR and SFDVKD. CDR3 length: 16 residues. V lost 0 bases, J lost 3 bases, and 4 bases stayed unmatched. This chain's CDR3 is CATSDLSERDYNEQFF. Written as DNA, the CDR3 is TGTGCCACCAGTGATTTGTCGGAGCGGGACTACAATGAGCAGTTCTTC.

V gene TRBV5-1 combines with J gene TRBJ1-2; maybe TRBD1 (5 bases). This CDR3 has 14 residues. The germline CDR1 and CDR2 sequences are SGHRS and YFSETQ. The V end was cut by 4 bases, the J end by 4 bases, with 14 bases between. CDR3 amino acids: CASSGEGQVYGYTF. DNA for the CDR3: TGCGCCAGCAGCGGGGAGGGGCAGGTCTATGGCTACACCTTC. Complete variable domain (other parts from reference TRBV5-1 and TRBJ1-2): KAGVTQTPRYLIKTRGQQVTLSCSPISGHRSVSWYQQTPGQGLQFLFEYFSETQRNKGNFPGRFSGRQFSNSRSEMNVSTLELGDSALYLCASSGEGQVYGYTFGSGTRLTVV.

This chain connects TRBV3-1 (or the pseudogene TRBV3-2) to TRBJ1-2; 7 bases match TRBD1. Germline V lookup: CDR1 LGHDT, CDR2 YNNKEL (reference sequence). Trimming at V came to 4 bases and at J to 7 bases, leaving 6 bases not matched to a gene. The CDR3 has 13 amino acids. The CDR3 is CASSPGQVSGYTF. CDR3 bases: TGTGCCAGCAGCCCCGGACAGGTATCTGGCTACACCTTC.

This chain joins TRBV5-4 and TRBJ1-2; TRBD1 matches at 8 bases. The CDR3 has 14 residues. Germline assignment: CDR1 SGHNT and CDR2 YYREEE (reference sequence). J was trimmed by 8 bases and V by 4 bases; bases with no gene match: 10. The CDR3 coding sequence is TGTGCCAGCAGCGGTACAGGGGGGCCGGAAGGCTACACCTTC. The encoded protein is CASSGTGGPEGYTF.

The chain has TRBV12-3 or TRBV12-4 and TRBJ1-2; D not resolved. The CDR3 is made up of 10 amino acids. V lost 6 bases, J lost 11 bases, and 10 bases lay in between. The CDR3 bases are TGTGCCAGCAGCCTACCTTTATACACCTTC. It is translated as CASSLPLYTF.

The chain joins TRBV10-3 to TRBJ2-5; the match to TRBD2 covers 7 bases. V was pared by 6 bases and J by 2 bases, with 6 bases of the junction left unmatched. In germline, CDR1 is ENHRY, CDR2 SYGVKD. The CDR3 spans 14 residues. The CDR3 is CAIRSGTTQETQYF. The CDR3 coding sequence is TGTGCCATCAGGTCCGGGACTACTCAAGAGACCCAGTACTTC.

The chain combines TRBV3-1 (or the pseudogene TRBV3-2) with TRBJ2-7, with 8 bases aligning to TRBD2. The J segment lost 4 bases and the V segment lost 4 bases, leaving 3 bases of the junction unmatched. This CDR3 comprises 13 residues. CDR1 and CDR2 (germline): LGHDT, YNNKEL (reference sequence). DNA for the CDR3: TGTGCCAGCAGCCCCGGGAGGGGTTACGAGCAGTACTTC. Translation: CASSPGRGYEQYF.

This chain joins TRBV5-8 and TRBJ1-5; D unclear. Germline V gene lookup returns CDR1 SGHTS and CDR2 YDEGEE. CDR3 length: 17 residues. V was clipped by 0 bases and J by 5 bases, with 18 bases between them. This chain's CDR3 is CASSLGEAETSDQPQHF. Written as DNA, the CDR3 is TGTGCCAGCAGCTTGGGGGAGGCAGAAACAAGTGATCAGCCCCAGCATTTT.

This chain connects TRBV19 to TRBJ1-2, with 7 bases fitting TRBD1. The CDR3 runs 12 residues. From germline, CDR1 is LNHDA and CDR2 SQIVND (reference sequence). Germline trimming cut 7 bases from V and 4 bases from J; bases unmatched to any gene: 3. CDR3 DNA: TGTGCCAGTAATACAGGGGTCTATGGCTACACCTTC. Its translation: CASNTGVYGYTF.

The V gene is TRBV19, the J gene TRBJ1-1, with 8 bases fitting TRBD1. CDR3 length: 16 residues. Germline assignment: CDR1 LNHDA and CDR2 SQIVND (reference sequence). Trimming removed 3 bases from V and 8 bases from J; junction bases left unmatched: 14. CDR3 nucleotides: TGTGCCAGTAGTATGGCGGCAGGGGGCTTCGTGGGGGAAGCTTTCTTT. Translated, it gives CASSMAAGGFVGEAFF. The whole variable domain, remainder taken from reference TRBV19 and TRBJ1-1, is DGGITQSPKYLFRKEGQNVTLSCEQNLNHDAMYWYRQDPGQGLRLIYYSQIVNDFQKGDIAEGYSVSREKKESFPLTVTSAQKNPTAFYLCASSMAAGGFVGEAFFGQGTRLTVV.

V and J are TRBV3-1 (or the pseudogene TRBV3-2) and TRBJ1-1, with a weak D call TRBD1 (6 bases). V shed 4 bases and J shed 1 base, with 10 bases lying between them. This CDR3 contains 14 residues. Germline V lookup: CDR1 LGHDT, CDR2 YNNKEL (reference sequence). CDR3 sequence: CASSPSDRNTEAFF. Written as DNA, the CDR3 is TGTGCCAGCAGCCCTTCGGACAGGAACACTGAAGCTTTCTTT.

The rearrangement links TRBV5-6 to TRBJ1-5; D is possibly TRBD1 (6 bases). Deletions cut 2 bases from V and 4 bases from J, with 10 bases between. CDR1 and CDR2 from the germline V gene are SGHDT and YYEEEE. CDR3 length: 14 residues. The CDR3 bases are TGTGCCAGCAGCTTCGGACAGACGAATCAGCCCCAGCATTTT. Its protein product is CASSFGQTNQPQHF.

The rearrangement links TRBV24-1 to TRBJ2-4; D is ambiguous. The CDR3 is 14 residues long. Germline assignment: CDR1 KGHDR and CDR2 SFDVKD. V shed 9 bases and J shed 1 base, with 12 bases lying between them. The CDR3 DNA reads TGTGCCACCGGCAGTCCAGGCGCCAAAAACATTCAGTACTTC. Amino acids: CATGSPGAKNIQYF.

The J gene is TRBJ1-6, the V gene TRBV7-6; D gene ambiguous. CDR3 size: 13 residues. Germline V gene lookup returns CDR1 SGHVS and CDR2 FNYEAQ. The V gene lost 4 bases and the J gene lost 7 bases, with 8 bases spanning the gap. The DNA for the CDR3 is TGTGCCAGCAGCTCGGACTGGAATTCACCCCTCCACTTT. This encodes CASSSDWNSPLHF.

This chain uses TRBV27 with TRBJ2-1; TRBD2 matches 7 bases. With V trimmed by 3 bases and J by 14 bases, 7 bases remained unmatched. Germline V gene sequence: CDR1 MNHEY, CDR2 SMNVEV (reference sequence). This CDR3 has 12 residues. CDR3 DNA sequence: TGTGCCAGCAGTTTGTATCCTCGGGGGGAGTTCTTC. Translating it yields CASSLYPRGEFF.

A single count supports this clone. The chain is built from TRBV3-1 (or the pseudogene TRBV3-2) and TRBJ1-2, with D possibly being TRBD1 (5 bases). This CDR3 comprises 15 residues. Per the germline V gene, CDR1 is LGHDT and CDR2 is YNNKEL (reference sequence). V dropped 0 bases and J dropped 4 bases, with 12 bases sitting between them. This CDR3 is CASSQDYRTSYGYTF. CDR3 DNA: TGTGCCAGCAGCCAAGACTACAGGACCTCCTATGGCTACACCTTC.

The rearrangement joins TRBV5-1 to TRBJ2-5, with 11 bases identical to TRBD2. Trimming took 6 bases from V and 0 from J; bases not matched to a gene: 4. Germline V gene lookup returns CDR1 SGHRS and CDR2 YFSETQ. This CDR3 region has 15 residues. The CDR3 is CASTSSGGNQETQYF. For the CDR3, the DNA is TGCGCCAGCACCTCTAGCGGGGGGAACCAAGAGACCCAGTACTTC.

This clone was seen only once. The chain joins TRBV18 to TRBJ1-1; D gene unclear. CDR3 length equals 15 residues. The germline V gene encodes CDR1 KGHSH and CDR2 LQKENI. Between the trimmed V and J ends, which lost 1 base and 5 bases, there was a span of 14 bases. The CDR3 protein is CASSPQRGRGTEAFF. DNA of the CDR3: TGTGCCAGCTCACCACAGAGAGGGAGAGGGACTGAAGCTTTCTTT.

The rearrangement joins TRBV5-5 to TRBJ1-4; 11 bases are a match to TRBD1. The CDR3 contains 15 residues. Per the germline V gene, CDR1 is SGHKS and CDR2 is YYEKEE (reference sequence). V trimming: 7 bases; J trimming: 7 bases; junction bases outside the gene matches: 9. This CDR3 is CASGSQGTGGEKLFF. Here the CDR3 DNA reads TGTGCCAGCGGATCCCAGGGGACAGGGGGTGAAAAACTGTTTTTT.

The chain joins TRBV3-1 (or the pseudogene TRBV3-2) to TRBJ2-1; D perhaps matches TRBD2 (6 bases). The V end lost 1 base, the J end lost 10 bases, and 23 bases lay between the germline ends. Germline assignment: CDR1 LGHDT and CDR2 YNNKEL (reference sequence). The CDR3 totals 17 residues. CDR3 DNA sequence: TGTGCCAGCAGCCAAGGCCCTCAGCTAGCCGGAGGAGGGGAGCAGTTCTTC. It is translated as CASSQGPQLAGGGEQFF.